This is a list of T cell receptor beta chains from one sample in a study of blood T cell repertoires in COVID-19. Here immunoSEQ multiplex PCR was the method, and the copy in TCRdb shows in-frame clones only, minus some. The data show about 270,000 clones, with around four fifths seen just once and around 3.7% held by the top ten. Sequenced: peripheral blood. The source is a woman in her forties or fifties with active or convalescent COVID-19. Each CDR3 is given with its conserved first and last residue. Fields, in order: D gene, V gene, J gene, CDR3 length, CDR3 protein. D genes are given only for firm matches.

.,TRBV6-1,TRBJ1-4,15,CASSDHQGLGEKLFF
.,TRBV7-2,TRBJ2-2,14,CASSIIGGTGELFF
.,TRBV28,TRBJ1-2,15,CASSSHHRENYGYTF
TRBD1,TRBV5-1,TRBJ2-1,14,CASSSGQGDNEQFF
.,TRBV15,TRBJ1-1,13,CATSRQGGTEAFF
TRBD1,TRBV3-1/TRBV3-2,TRBJ2-1,14,CASSRTGLYNEQFF
.,TRBV19,TRBJ2-5,13,CASTGGAPETQYF
TRBD1,TRBV11-2,TRBJ1-6,18,CASSLYAHTDRGGSPLHF
TRBD2,TRBV18,TRBJ2-1,17,CASLRQAGTSGLNEQFF
TRBD1,TRBV2,TRBJ2-7,13,CASGRGGIDEQYF
.,TRBV28,TRBJ2-7,12,CASNGWAYEQYF
TRBD2,TRBV6-2/TRBV6-3,TRBJ2-1,16,CASSSYGGSSYNEQFF
.,TRBV25-1,TRBJ2-2,17,CASSGPSTPRGTGELFF
TRBD1,TRBV7-9,TRBJ2-7,14,CASSSWDRVYEQYF
.,TRBV3-1/TRBV3-2,TRBJ2-1,17,CASSQEGGGLPRNEQFF
TRBD1,TRBV5-4,TRBJ1-2,15,CASSLAGQASYGYTF
.,TRBV6-5,TRBJ2-1,16,CASSYPGRGSYNEQFF
.,TRBV18,TRBJ1-5,16,CASSKEPGTTNQPQHF
.,TRBV19,TRBJ1-1,15,CASKPTELHYTEAFF
.,TRBV25-1,TRBJ1-1,14,CASSGHRTNTEAFF
TRBD1,TRBV12-3/TRBV12-4,TRBJ1-1,13,CASNGQVETEAFF
.,TRBV9,TRBJ2-2,15,CASSVGQANTGELFF
.,TRBV5-1,TRBJ2-2,14,CASSLAGGPGELFF
TRBD1,TRBV14,TRBJ2-7,17,CASSLRQGTFAYYEQYF
.,TRBV2,TRBJ2-1,15,CASSKGRLAPNEQFF
.,TRBV10-1,TRBJ2-1,14,CASSVAGSYNEQFF
TRBD1,TRBV2,TRBJ1-2,13,CASSPDRGTGYTF
TRBD1,TRBV20-1,TRBJ1-5,14,CSASRTGGFQPQHF
.,TRBV7-9,TRBJ2-1,13,CASSLGGGNEQFF
.,TRBV18,TRBJ1-6,17,CASSRVVGSGDNSPLHF
TRBD1,TRBV6-6,TRBJ1-2,15,CASSRRTGGNYGYTF
TRBD1,TRBV5-1,TRBJ2-1,17,CASSFLTGGSSYNEQFF
TRBD1,TRBV7-2,TRBJ1-2,15,CASSYSGTGRTGYTF